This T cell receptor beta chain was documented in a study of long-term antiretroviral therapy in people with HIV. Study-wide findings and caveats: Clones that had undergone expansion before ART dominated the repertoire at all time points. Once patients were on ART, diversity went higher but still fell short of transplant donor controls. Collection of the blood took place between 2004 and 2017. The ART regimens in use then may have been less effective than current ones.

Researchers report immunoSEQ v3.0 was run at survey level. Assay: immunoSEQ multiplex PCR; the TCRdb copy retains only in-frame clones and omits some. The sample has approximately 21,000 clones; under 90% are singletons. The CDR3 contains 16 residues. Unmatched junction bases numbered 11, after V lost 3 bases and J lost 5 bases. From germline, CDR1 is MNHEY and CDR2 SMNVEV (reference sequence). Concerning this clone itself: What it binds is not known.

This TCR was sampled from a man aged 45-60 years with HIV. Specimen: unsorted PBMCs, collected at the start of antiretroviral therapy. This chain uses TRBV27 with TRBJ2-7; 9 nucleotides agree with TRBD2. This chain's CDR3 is CASSLGLAGRQDEQYF. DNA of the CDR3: TGTGCCAGCAGTTTGGGCCTAGCGGGGCGTCAAGACGAGCAGTACTTC.